This entry is about one TCR beta chain. This entry belongs to a study of blood T cell repertoires in COVID-19. Study context: Samples taken during acute and convalescent COVID-19 were collected in the United States, Italy and Spain.

Losses at the gene ends were 5 bases for V and 3 bases for J; bases not matched to a gene: 9. CDR1 SGHRS and CDR2 YFSETQ come from the germline V gene. The CDR3 has 15 residues. Clones were sequenced by immunoSEQ multiplex PCR, and TCRdb holds only the in-frame ones, with some missing. The data contain 150,000 to 190,000 clones, roughly 80% of them singletons. V usage is TRBV5-1 and J usage is TRBJ2-7, with 9 bases matching TRBD2. This TCR derives from a man in his sixties with acute or convalescent COVID-19. What was sequenced was peripheral blood. CDR3 DNA: TGCGCCAGCAGATCCGGGACTAGCATGGTCTACGAGCAGTACTTC. Translation: CASRSGTSMVYEQYF.